In this sample, the clone carrying this T cell receptor beta chain turned up a few times. Repertoires were generated with immunoSEQ multiplex PCR, while TCRdb's copy carries only in-frame clones and drops some. This table holds more than 200,000 clones, around 87% found once. This record belongs to a study of blood T cell repertoires in COVID-19. As for the study in general: Sites across the United States, Italy and Spain contributed samples from acute and convalescent COVID-19.

The CDR3 is made up of 12 amino acids. V lost 10 bases to trimming and J lost 8 bases, with 17 bases between them. Germline CDR1 is LNHDA and CDR2 is SQIVND (reference sequence). Seattle participants joined during active infection and were tracked over time. The clonotype was recovered from an older woman with COVID-19, enrolled during active disease. The chain is built from TRBV19 and TRBJ1-2, with D possibly matching TRBD1 (5 bases). The sample was peripheral blood. CDR3 loop: CATKEGAGGYTF. The DNA for the CDR3 is TGTGCCACAAAGGAAGGGGCGGGAGGCTACACCTTC.